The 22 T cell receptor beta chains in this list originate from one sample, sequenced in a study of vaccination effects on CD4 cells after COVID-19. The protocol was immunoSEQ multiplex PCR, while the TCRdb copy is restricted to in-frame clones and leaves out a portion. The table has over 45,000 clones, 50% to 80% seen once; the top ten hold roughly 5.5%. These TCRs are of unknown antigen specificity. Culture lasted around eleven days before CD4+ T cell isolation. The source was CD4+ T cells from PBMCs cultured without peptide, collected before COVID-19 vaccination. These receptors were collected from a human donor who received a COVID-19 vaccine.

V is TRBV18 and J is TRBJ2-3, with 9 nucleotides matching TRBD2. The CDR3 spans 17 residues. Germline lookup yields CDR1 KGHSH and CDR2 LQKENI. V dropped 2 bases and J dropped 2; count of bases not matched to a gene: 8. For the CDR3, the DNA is TGTGCCAGCTCACCAATGTCTAGCGGGATACCCACAGATACGCAGTATTTT. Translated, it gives CASSPMSSGIPTDTQYF. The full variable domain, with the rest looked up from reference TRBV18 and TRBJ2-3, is NAGVMQNPRHLVRRRGQEARLRCSPMKGHSHVYWYRQLPEEGLKFMVYLQKENIIDESGMPKERFSAEFPKEGPSILRIQQVVRGDSAAYFCASSPMSSGIPTDTQYFGPGTRLTVL.

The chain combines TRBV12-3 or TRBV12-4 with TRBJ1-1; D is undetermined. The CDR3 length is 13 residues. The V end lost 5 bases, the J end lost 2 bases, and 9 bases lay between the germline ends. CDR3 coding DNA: TGTGCCAGCAGTATGACCACTAACACTGAAGCTTTCTTT. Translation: CASSMTTNTEAFF.

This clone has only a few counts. CDR3 amino acids: CSATFQGTEAFF. The CDR3, as DNA: TGCAGCGCTACGTTTCAAGGAACTGAAGCTTTCTTT. The gene calls are TRBV29-1 and TRBJ1-1; no definite D call. The CDR3 has 12 residues. The germline V and J ends were trimmed by 7 bases and 5 bases, with 14 bases remaining between them. The germline V gene has CDR1 SQVTM and CDR2 ANQGSEA.

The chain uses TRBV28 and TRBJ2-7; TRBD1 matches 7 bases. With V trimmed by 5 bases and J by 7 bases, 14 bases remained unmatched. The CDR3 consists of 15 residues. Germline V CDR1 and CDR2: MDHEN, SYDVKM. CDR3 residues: CASSLMWDSSLEQYF. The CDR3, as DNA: TGTGCCAGCAGTCTGATGTGGGACAGCTCCCTGGAGCAGTACTTC.

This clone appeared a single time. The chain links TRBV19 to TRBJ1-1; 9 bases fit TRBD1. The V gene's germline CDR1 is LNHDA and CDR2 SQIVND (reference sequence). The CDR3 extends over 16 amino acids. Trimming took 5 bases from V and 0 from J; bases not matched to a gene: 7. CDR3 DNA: TGTGCCAGTAGTCCCGGGACAGGGATCATGAACACTGAAGCTTTCTTT. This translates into CASSPGTGIMNTEAFF.

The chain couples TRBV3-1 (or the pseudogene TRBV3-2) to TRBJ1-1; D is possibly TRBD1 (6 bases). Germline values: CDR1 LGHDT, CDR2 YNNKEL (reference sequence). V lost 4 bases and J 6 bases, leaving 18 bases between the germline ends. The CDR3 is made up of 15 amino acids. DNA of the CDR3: TGTGCCAGCAGCCTCGGGTCAGGGGTAGGCGCTGAAGCTTTCTTT. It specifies CASSLGSGVGAEAFF.

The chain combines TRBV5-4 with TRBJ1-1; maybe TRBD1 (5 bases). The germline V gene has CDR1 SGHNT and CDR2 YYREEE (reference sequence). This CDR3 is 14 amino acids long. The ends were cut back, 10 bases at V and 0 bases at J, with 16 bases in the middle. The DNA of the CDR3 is TGTGCCGCGGCTCAGGGAGGGATGAACACTGAAGCTTTCTTT. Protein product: CAAAQGGMNTEAFF.

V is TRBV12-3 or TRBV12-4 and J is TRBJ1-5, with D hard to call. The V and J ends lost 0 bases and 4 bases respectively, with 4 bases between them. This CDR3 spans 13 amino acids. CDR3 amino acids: CASSLATNQPQHF. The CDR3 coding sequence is TGTGCCAGCAGTTTAGCCACGAATCAGCCCCAGCATTTT.

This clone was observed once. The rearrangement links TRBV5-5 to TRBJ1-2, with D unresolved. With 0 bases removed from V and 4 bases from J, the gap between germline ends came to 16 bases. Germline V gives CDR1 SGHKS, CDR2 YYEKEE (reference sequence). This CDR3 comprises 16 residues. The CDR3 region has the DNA TGTGCCAGCAGCTTGGCTCGCGAGGCGCGAAGCTATGGCTACACCTTC. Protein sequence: CASSLAREARSYGYTF.

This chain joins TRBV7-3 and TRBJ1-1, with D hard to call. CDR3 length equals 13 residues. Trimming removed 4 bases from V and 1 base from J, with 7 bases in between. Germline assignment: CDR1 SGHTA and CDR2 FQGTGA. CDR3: CASSSDGNTEAFF. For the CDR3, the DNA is TGTGCCAGCAGCTCGGACGGGAACACTGAAGCTTTCTTT.

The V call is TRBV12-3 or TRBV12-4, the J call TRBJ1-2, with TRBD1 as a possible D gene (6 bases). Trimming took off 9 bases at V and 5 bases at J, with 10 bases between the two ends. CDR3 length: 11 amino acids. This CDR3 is CASGGPYGYTF. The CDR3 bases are TGTGCCAGTGGGGGCCCGTATGGCTACACCTTC.

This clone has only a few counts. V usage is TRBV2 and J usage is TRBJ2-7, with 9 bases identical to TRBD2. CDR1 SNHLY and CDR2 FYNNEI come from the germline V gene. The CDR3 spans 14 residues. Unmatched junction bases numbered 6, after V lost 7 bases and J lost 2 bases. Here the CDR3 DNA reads TGTGCCAGCAAGCTAGCGGGGCGACCCTACGAGCAGTACTTC. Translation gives CASKLAGRPYEQYF.

The CDR3 DNA sequence: TGTGCCAGCAGTTACTCGAAGGGGCGGAGGGACTATGGCTACACCTTC. It yields the protein CASSYSKGRRDYGYTF. J is TRBJ1-2 and V is TRBV6-5; TRBD1 might be the D (5 bases). Germline assignment: CDR1 MNHEY and CDR2 SVGAGI. V lost 0 bases and J lost 3, with 14 bases in between. The CDR3 is made up of 16 amino acids.

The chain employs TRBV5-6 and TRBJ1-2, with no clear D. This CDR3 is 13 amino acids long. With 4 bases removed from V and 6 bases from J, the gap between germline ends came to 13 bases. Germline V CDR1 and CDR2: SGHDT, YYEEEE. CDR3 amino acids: CASSTDTVNGYTF. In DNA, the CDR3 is TGTGCCAGCAGCACCGATACAGTAAATGGCTACACCTTC.

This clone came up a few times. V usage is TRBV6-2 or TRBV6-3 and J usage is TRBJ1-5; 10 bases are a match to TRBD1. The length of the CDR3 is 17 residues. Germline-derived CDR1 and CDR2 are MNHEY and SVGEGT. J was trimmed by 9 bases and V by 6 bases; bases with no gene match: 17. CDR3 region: CASSEMPTGGERRPQHF. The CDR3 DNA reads TGTGCCAGCAGCGAAATGCCGACAGGGGGCGAACGTCGGCCCCAGCATTTT.

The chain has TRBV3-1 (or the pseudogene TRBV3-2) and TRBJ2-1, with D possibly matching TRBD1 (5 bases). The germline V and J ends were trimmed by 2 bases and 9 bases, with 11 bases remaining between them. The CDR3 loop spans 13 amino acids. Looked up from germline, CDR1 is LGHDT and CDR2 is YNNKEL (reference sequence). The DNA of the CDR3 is TGTGCCAGCAGCCAAACGACAGTCGGTGAGCAGTTCTTC. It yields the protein CASSQTTVGEQFF.

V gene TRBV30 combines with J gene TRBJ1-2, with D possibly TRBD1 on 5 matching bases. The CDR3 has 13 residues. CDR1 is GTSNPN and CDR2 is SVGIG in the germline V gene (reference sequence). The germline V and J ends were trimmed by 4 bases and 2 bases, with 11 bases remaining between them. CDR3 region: CAWKGQGNYGYTF. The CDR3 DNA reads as TGTGCCTGGAAAGGGCAGGGCAACTATGGCTACACCTTC.

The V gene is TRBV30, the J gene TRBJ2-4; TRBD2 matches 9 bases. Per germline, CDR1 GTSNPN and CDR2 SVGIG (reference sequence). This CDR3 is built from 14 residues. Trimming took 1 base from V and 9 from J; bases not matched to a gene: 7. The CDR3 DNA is TGTGCCTGGAGTGGGCTAGCGGGATCTGGCATTCAGTACTTC. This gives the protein CAWSGLAGSGIQYF. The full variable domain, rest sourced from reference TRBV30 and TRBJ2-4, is SQTIHQWPATLVQPVGSPLSLECTVEGTSNPNLYWYRQAAGRGLQLLFYSVGIGQISSEVPQNLSASRPQDRQFILSSKKLLLSDSGFYLCAWSGLAGSGIQYFGAGTRLSVL.

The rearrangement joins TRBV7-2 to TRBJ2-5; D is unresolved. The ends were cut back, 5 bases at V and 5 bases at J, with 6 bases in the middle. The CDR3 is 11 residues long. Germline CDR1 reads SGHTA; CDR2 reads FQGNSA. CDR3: CASSGRETQYF. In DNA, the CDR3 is TGTGCCAGCAGCGGCCGGGAGACCCAGTACTTC.

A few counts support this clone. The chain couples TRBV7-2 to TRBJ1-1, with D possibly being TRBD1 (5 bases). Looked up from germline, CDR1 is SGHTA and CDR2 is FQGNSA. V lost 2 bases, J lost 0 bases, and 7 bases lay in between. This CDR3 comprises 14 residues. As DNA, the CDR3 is TGTGCCAGCAGCTTAAACAGGTTGAACACTGAAGCTTTCTTT. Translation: CASSLNRLNTEAFF.

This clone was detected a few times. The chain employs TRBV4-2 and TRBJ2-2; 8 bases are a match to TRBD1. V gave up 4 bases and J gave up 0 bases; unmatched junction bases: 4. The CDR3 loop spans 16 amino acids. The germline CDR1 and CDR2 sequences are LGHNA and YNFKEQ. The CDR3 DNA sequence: TGTGCCAGCAGCCCTCCGGGACAGGCGAACACCGGGGAGCTGTTTTTT. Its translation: CASSPPGQANTGELFF.

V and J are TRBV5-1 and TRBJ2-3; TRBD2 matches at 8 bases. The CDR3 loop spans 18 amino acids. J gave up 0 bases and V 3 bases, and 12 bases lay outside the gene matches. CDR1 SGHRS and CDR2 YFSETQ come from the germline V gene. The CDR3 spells CASSYRTSTPLSTDTQYF. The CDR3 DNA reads TGCGCCAGCAGCTATAGGACTAGCACACCCTTGAGCACAGATACGCAGTATTTT.